Presented here are 22 T cell receptor beta chains from one specimen sequenced in a study of long-term antiretroviral therapy in people with HIV. Runs used v3.0 of the immunoSEQ assay and were done at survey level. Profiling relied on immunoSEQ multiplex PCR, and the TCRdb table lists in-frame clones only, not all of them. This table has tens of thousands of clones, 87% appearing once. Source: unsorted PBMCs, taken 1.1 years after starting antiretroviral therapy. The receptor source for this set is a man between 18 and 35 years old with HIV.

This chain joins TRBV7-9 and TRBJ1-2; 8 bases are a match to TRBD1. The CDR3 runs to 15 residues. Germline trimming cut 5 bases from V and 3 bases from J; bases unmatched to any gene: 8. The V gene's germline CDR1 is SEHNR and CDR2 FQNEAQ (reference sequence). The CDR3, as DNA: TGTGCCAGCAGCGTTCACCAGGGGGCTGACTATGGCTACACCTTC. Encoded protein: CASSVHQGADYGYTF.

Here the CDR3 reads CASSSILHLEAFF. The CDR3 DNA reads TGTGCCAGCAGCTCAATACTACACCTTGAAGCTTTCTTT. This chain links TRBV13 with TRBJ1-1; D gene ambiguous. V dropped 4 bases and J dropped 7 bases, with 13 bases sitting between them. CDR3 length: 13 amino acids. Looked up from germline, CDR1 is PRHDT and CDR2 is FYEKMQ (reference sequence).

The rearrangement links TRBV18 to TRBJ2-4; D may match TRBD1 or TRBD2 (6 bases each). There are 14 residues in the CDR3. CDR1 is KGHSH and CDR2 is LQKENI in the germline V gene. The ends were cut back, 0 bases at V and 8 bases at J, with 11 bases in the middle. CDR3 sequence: CASSPPWGADIQYF. DNA for the CDR3: TGTGCCAGCTCACCACCTTGGGGGGCAGACATTCAGTACTTC.

This chain joins TRBV6-4 and TRBJ2-2; 9 bases are shared with TRBD1. V was clipped by 4 bases and J by 4 bases; unmatched bases: 1. CDR1 MRHNA and CDR2 SNTAGT come from the germline V gene. The CDR3 runs to 14 residues. The CDR3 bases are TGTGCCAGCAGTGGGACAGGGGCCACCGGGGAGCTGTTTTTT. It is translated as CASSGTGATGELFF.

This clone came up once. The rearrangement uses TRBV7-2 and TRBJ2-7, with D perhaps given as TRBD1 or TRBD2 (5 bases each). Trimming shortened V by 5 bases and J by 7 bases, and 12 bases separated the two germline ends. Germline V lookup: CDR1 SGHTA, CDR2 FQGNSA. The CDR3 spans 12 residues. CDR3 bases: TGTGCCAGCAGCACGGGACCGACTGAGCAGTACTTC. This gives the protein CASSTGPTEQYF. The complete variable domain, with remaining parts taken from reference TRBV7-2 and TRBJ2-7, reads GAGVSQSPSNKVTEKGKDVELRCDPISGHTALYWYRQSLGQGLEFLIYFQGNSAPDKSGLPSDRFSAERTGGSVSTLTIQRTQQEDSAVYLCASSTGPTEQYFGPGTRLTVT.

About this clone: One end of the junction does not line up with germline, which may come from a read error. The genes are TRBV7-7 and TRBJ2-5; 13 bases map to TRBD2. CDR3 length equals 18 residues. The germline V gene encodes CDR1 SSHAT and CDR2 FNYEAQ (reference sequence). CDR3 in amino acids: CASSLRGRTSGSGETQYF. The DNA for the CDR3 is TGTGCTAGCAGCTTACGTGGAAGGACTAGCGGGAGCGGAGAGACCCAGTACTTC.

This sequence joins TRBV18 and TRBJ2-4; no clear D. This CDR3 is built from 11 residues. Germline assignment: CDR1 KGHSH and CDR2 LQKENI. V was pared by 4 bases and J by 5 bases, with 3 bases between. The CDR3 DNA is TGTGCCAGCTCACAAGAAAACATTCAGTACTTC. Protein: CASSQENIQYF.

The CDR3 DNA reads TGTGCCAGGCTCGACGGGGGAAAACGGCGGTCCTACGAGCAGTACTTC. This gives the protein CARLDGGKRRSYEQYF. The chain couples TRBV19 to TRBJ2-7, with a tentative D call TRBD2 (6 bases). Germline lookup yields CDR1 LNHDA and CDR2 SQIVND (reference sequence). The V gene lost 9 bases and the J gene lost 1 base, with 22 bases spanning the gap. The CDR3 is made up of 16 amino acids.

The chain joins TRBV9 to TRBJ1-2, with TRBD1 as a possible D gene (5 bases). V was clipped by 0 bases and J by 2 bases, with 11 bases between them. Germline V lookup: CDR1 SGDLS, CDR2 YYNGEE. The CDR3 is made up of 15 amino acids. CDR3 nucleotide sequence: TGTGCCAGCAGCGTAGAAGGGGCCCTGAACTATGGCTACACCTTC. It specifies CASSVEGALNYGYTF. Full variable domain (outside the CDR3, taken from reference TRBV9 and TRBJ1-2): DSGVTQTPKHLITATGQRVTLRCSPRSGDLSVYWYQQSLDQGLQFLIQYYNGEERAKGNILERFSAQQFPDLHSELNLSSLELGDSALYFCASSVEGALNYGYTFGSGTRLTVV.

The chain uses TRBV13 and TRBJ2-7, with D tentatively TRBD2 (6 bases). This CDR3 is built from 18 residues. V was shortened by 0 bases and J by 4 bases, with 22 bases between the two germline ends. CDR1 is PRHDT, CDR2 FYEKMQ, per germline (reference sequence). CDR3 coding DNA: TGTGCCAGCAGCTTAGGATGGGACTCCGCGAGGGGATTATACGAGCAGTACTTC. This codes for CASSLGWDSARGLYEQYF.

The chain carries TRBV29-1 and TRBJ1-4, with D possibly being TRBD1 (6 bases). Germline values: CDR1 SQVTM, CDR2 ANQGSEA. This CDR3 has 11 residues. V was cut by 7 bases and J by 12 bases, with 15 bases left in between. The CDR3 loop is CSGGAGTELFF. DNA of the CDR3: TGCAGCGGGGGGGCCGGGACCGAACTGTTTTTT. Combining the CDR3 with reference TRBV29-1 and TRBJ1-4 gives the whole variable domain SAVISQKPSRDICQRGTSLTIQCQVDSQVTMMFWYRQQPGQSLTLIATANQGSEATYESGFVIDKFPISRPNLTFSTLTVSNMSPEDSSIYLCSGGAGTELFFGSGTQLSVL.

The chain is built from TRBV6-5 and TRBJ2-5; 7 nucleotides line up with TRBD1. CDR3 size: 14 residues. V shed 2 bases, J shed 0 bases, and the junction held 0 bases outside the gene matches. Germline CDR1 and CDR2: MNHEY and SVGAGI. The CDR3 loop is CASSYGTDQETQYF. In DNA form, the CDR3 reads TGTGCCAGCAGTTACGGGACAGACCAAGAGACCCAGTACTTC.

The chain couples TRBV7-9 to TRBJ2-1; the D is unclear. Looked up from germline, CDR1 is SEHNR and CDR2 is FQNEAQ (reference sequence). The CDR3 runs to 14 residues. Trimming cost V 3 bases and J 6 bases, with 12 bases left between them. The CDR3 DNA reads as TGTGCCAGCAGCTTGGCCCTTGGGGTCAATGAGCAGTTCTTC. Translated, it gives CASSLALGVNEQFF.

V usage is TRBV6-5 and J usage is TRBJ2-1; 7 bases match TRBD1. V trimming: 8 bases; J trimming: 5 bases; junction bases outside the gene matches: 3. The CDR3 sequence is 12 residues long. Germline assignment: CDR1 MNHEY and CDR2 SVGAGI. CDR3 nucleotide sequence: TGTGCCAGCGGGGACAGAAACAATGAGCAGTTCTTC. This sequence encodes CASGDRNNEQFF.

V usage is TRBV11-1 and J usage is TRBJ2-2; D possibly matches TRBD1 or TRBD2 (5 bases each). There are 17 residues in the CDR3. Germline loops: CDR1 SGHAT, CDR2 FQDESV (reference sequence). Trimming stripped 2 bases from V and 7 bases from J, with 20 bases between. CDR3 in DNA: TGTGCCAGCAGCTTATGGGCCGGGACGAAAGTCGGCGGGGAGCTGTTTTTT. Translating it yields CASSLWAGTKVGGELFF.

The chain couples TRBV5-1 to TRBJ2-3; 11 nucleotides match TRBD2. The CDR3 sequence is 15 residues long. The germline CDR1 and CDR2 sequences are SGHRS and YFSETQ. The junction had 7 bases not matched to a gene; V was cut back by 4 bases and J by 6 bases. CDR3 nucleotides: TGCGCCAGCAGCCAATCCACTAGCGGGAGCGATACGCAGTATTTT. It codes for CASSQSTSGSDTQYF.

The chain combines TRBV7-9 with TRBJ1-1; D is possibly TRBD1 (5 bases). The V gene lost 8 bases and the J gene lost 4 bases, with 17 bases spanning the gap. The CDR3 extends over 14 amino acids. CDR1 and CDR2 (germline): SEHNR, FQNEAQ (reference sequence). The CDR3 reads CASAGTALGTEAFF. The CDR3 nucleotides read TGTGCCAGCGCCGGGACGGCCCTGGGCACTGAAGCTTTCTTT.

This rearrangement joins TRBV5-4 to TRBJ2-2, with D possibly being TRBD1 (5 bases). The germline CDR1 and CDR2 sequences are SGHNT and YYREEE (reference sequence). The CDR3 covers 17 residues. Trimming shortened V by 0 bases and J by 0 bases, and 12 bases separated the two germline ends. The CDR3 loop is CASSLGSAGSNTGELFF. CDR3 sequence (DNA): TGTGCCAGCAGCTTGGGATCAGCAGGGTCGAACACCGGGGAGCTGTTTTTT.

The chain has TRBV2 and TRBJ2-2, with D uncertain. Germline values: CDR1 SNHLY, CDR2 FYNNEI. Trimming left V 1 base short and J 4 bases short, with 16 bases between. The CDR3 runs to 17 residues. The CDR3 here is CASSEEAQSPSTGELFF. DNA for the CDR3: TGTGCCAGCAGTGAAGAGGCCCAGTCCCCGAGCACCGGGGAGCTGTTTTTT.

V usage is TRBV13 and J usage is TRBJ2-5; TRBD1 agrees at 9 bases. Germline trimming cut 5 bases from V and 3 bases from J; bases unmatched to any gene: 4. The CDR3 extends over 14 amino acids. Germline V gene lookup returns CDR1 PRHDT and CDR2 FYEKMQ (reference sequence). Written as DNA, the CDR3 is TGTGCCAGCAGCGCGGGACAGGGAGAAGAGACCCAGTACTTC. Translated: CASSAGQGEETQYF.

The gene calls are TRBV19 and TRBJ1-1; maybe TRBD1 (5 bases). Germline lookup yields CDR1 LNHDA and CDR2 SQIVND (reference sequence). Trimming cost V 9 bases and J 2 bases, with 13 bases left between them. The CDR3 sequence is 13 residues long. The CDR3 DNA reads as TGTGCCAGCAAGACCAGGGTCAACACTGAAGCTTTCTTT. Translated, it gives CASKTRVNTEAFF. Complete variable domain (other parts from reference TRBV19 and TRBJ1-1): DGGITQSPKYLFRKEGQNVTLSCEQNLNHDAMYWYRQDPGQGLRLIYYSQIVNDFQKGDIAEGYSVSREKKESFPLTVTSAQKNPTAFYLCASKTRVNTEAFFGQGTRLTVV.

The rearrangement joins TRBV7-8 to TRBJ2-4, with 9 bases lining up with TRBD2. This CDR3 is built from 16 residues. Per germline, CDR1 SGHVS and CDR2 FQNEAQ. The V and J ends lost 6 bases and 0 bases, in that order; junction bases with no gene match: 6. The CDR3 DNA reads TGTGCCAGCAGATCTAGTAGCGGGGGAGCCAAAAACATTCAGTACTTC. This gives the protein CASRSSSGGAKNIQYF.